The next 11 T cell receptor beta chains were all read from a single sample in a study of cytomegalovirus exposure and HLA in healthy donors. Amplification used 60 Vbeta primers and 13 Jbeta primers. The method was immunoSEQ multiplex PCR; TCRdb's version includes in-frame clones alone and lacks a portion of them. Here the sample spans 95,000 to 150,000 clones, approximately 79% being singletons. Source material: PBMCs. The source is a man aged 25-40 years in good health and CMV-seronegative.

The V gene is TRBV28, the J gene TRBJ1-5; 10 nucleotides match TRBD1. Germline assignment: CDR1 MDHEN and CDR2 SYDVKM. Trimming at V came to 10 bases and at J to 0 bases, leaving 9 bases not matched to a gene. This CDR3 comprises 16 residues. In DNA, the CDR3 is TGTGCCACTTCGGACAGGGGGGGTTTTAGCAATCAGCCCCAGCATTTT. As protein: CATSDRGGFSNQPQHF.

The J gene is TRBJ2-1, the V gene TRBV29-1, with D possibly TRBD2 on 6 matching bases. The CDR3 sequence is 14 residues long. The V end lost 6 bases, the J end lost 3 bases, and 15 bases lay between the germline ends. CDR1 is SQVTM, CDR2 ANQGSEA, per germline. The CDR3 nucleotides read TGCAGCGTCAAAGGCGGGAAAGGCTACAATGAGCAGTTCTTC. It codes for CSVKGGKGYNEQFF.

This clone has a handful of counts. The rearrangement links TRBV7-2 to TRBJ2-7, with a tentative D call TRBD1 (6 bases). V lost 5 bases to trimming and J lost 2 bases, with 13 bases between them. CDR1 and CDR2 from the germline V gene are SGHTA and FQGNSA. The CDR3 loop spans 14 amino acids. The CDR3 protein is CASSQGPAAYEQYF. The CDR3 bases are TGTGCCAGCAGCCAGGGGCCTGCGGCCTACGAGCAGTACTTC.

This chain joins TRBV9 and TRBJ1-1; TRBD1 agrees at 10 bases. J lost 3 bases, V lost 4 bases, and 6 bases had no gene match. This CDR3 has 15 amino acids. CDR1 is SGDLS and CDR2 is YYNGEE in the germline V gene. The CDR3: CASSFWTGGDTEAFF. CDR3 coding DNA: TGTGCCAGCAGCTTTTGGACAGGGGGAGACACTGAAGCTTTCTTT. Combining the CDR3 with reference TRBV9 and TRBJ1-1 gives the whole variable domain DSGVTQTPKHLITATGQRVTLRCSPRSGDLSVYWYQQSLDQGLQFLIQYYNGEERAKGNILERFSAQQFPDLHSELNLSSLELGDSALYFCASSFWTGGDTEAFFGQGTRLTVV.

The chain couples TRBV5-1 to TRBJ1-2; 10 bases are a match to TRBD1. V shed 0 bases, J shed 7 bases, and the junction held 3 bases outside the gene matches. CDR1 is SGHRS and CDR2 is YFSETQ in the germline V gene. This CDR3 region has 14 residues. CDR3 nucleotide sequence: TGCGCCAGCAGCTTGGGACAGGGGGCTGGTGGCTACACCTTC. Translation: CASSLGQGAGGYTF. The variable domain in full, with the rest retrieved from reference TRBV5-1 and TRBJ1-2, is KAGVTQTPRYLIKTRGQQVTLSCSPISGHRSVSWYQQTPGQGLQFLFEYFSETQRNKGNFPGRFSGRQFSNSRSEMNVSTLELGDSALYLCASSLGQGAGGYTFGSGTRLTVV.

The chain is built from TRBV6-5 and TRBJ1-2, with D perhaps TRBD1 (6 bases). There are 14 residues in the CDR3. V was shortened by 7 bases and J by 4 bases, with 16 bases between the two germline ends. Germline CDR1 and CDR2: MNHEY and SVGAGI. CDR3 sequence: CASIEIGGSYGYTF. The CDR3 nucleotides are TGTGCCAGCATTGAGATAGGGGGTTCCTATGGCTACACCTTC.

The V and J genes are TRBV5-4 and TRBJ2-7, with 10 bases that match TRBD2. The V and J ends lost 0 bases and 2 bases, in that order; junction bases with no gene match: 8. Germline V lookup: CDR1 SGHNT, CDR2 YYREEE (reference sequence). The CDR3 is made up of 17 amino acids. This CDR3 reads CASSLELAGPPPYEQYF. The DNA for the CDR3 is TGTGCCAGCAGCTTGGAACTAGCGGGACCTCCTCCCTACGAGCAGTACTTC.

V usage is TRBV5-1 and J usage is TRBJ2-5; the match to TRBD1 covers 9 bases. V trimming: 4 bases; J trimming: 5 bases; junction bases outside the gene matches: 9. CDR1 SGHRS and CDR2 YFSETQ come from the germline V gene. The CDR3 covers 15 residues. The CDR3 DNA sequence: TGCGCCAGCAGCGCCGGGACAGGGTCGAAGGAGACCCAGTACTTC. The encoded protein is CASSAGTGSKETQYF. The full variable domain, its missing parts supplied by reference TRBV5-1 and TRBJ2-5, is KAGVTQTPRYLIKTRGQQVTLSCSPISGHRSVSWYQQTPGQGLQFLFEYFSETQRNKGNFPGRFSGRQFSNSRSEMNVSTLELGDSALYLCASSAGTGSKETQYFGPGTRLLVL.

This chain uses TRBV5-5 with TRBJ1-1; TRBD1 might be the D (5 bases). Germline CDR1 reads SGHKS; CDR2 reads YYEKEE (reference sequence). CDR3 length equals 12 residues. The ends were cut back, 2 bases at V and 6 bases at J, with 8 bases in the middle. CDR3 amino acids: CASSFPGPEAFF. The CDR3 DNA sequence: TGTGCCAGCAGCTTTCCAGGGCCTGAAGCTTTCTTT.

The rearrangement links TRBV27 to TRBJ1-6; maybe TRBD1 (5 bases). Trimming removed 6 bases at V and 0 bases at J, with 12 bases between. The CDR3 is 16 amino acids. Germline V gives CDR1 MNHEY, CDR2 SMNVEV (reference sequence). The CDR3 reads CASSRATDSYNSPLHF. DNA of the CDR3: TGTGCCAGCAGCCGAGCGACAGACTCCTATAATTCACCCCTCCACTTT.

This sequence joins TRBV6-6 and TRBJ2-7, with 7 bases matching TRBD2. Trimming cost V 7 bases and J 2 bases; bases outside gene matches: 11. CDR3 length equals 15 residues. CDR1 MNHNY and CDR2 SVGAGI come from the germline V gene (reference sequence). The CDR3 DNA is TGTGCCAGCACGGGGACGGGGGGAACCCCCTACGAGCAGTACTTC. Encoded protein: CASTGTGGTPYEQYF.